This TCR beta chain was recovered during a study of beta chain features in type 1 diabetes. Expressed TCRB transcripts got sequenced, as all isolated RNA was reverse transcribed. Assay: immunoSEQ multiplex PCR; the TCRdb copy retains only in-frame clones and omits some. The sample shows roughly 450,000 clones, over 10% of them seen only once. This CDR3 has 14 residues. The origin of this receptor is a woman under 30 in good health. The chain carries TRBV21-1 and TRBJ2-7; the table gives TRBD2 as D, unverified against the DNA. TRBV21-1 is a pseudogene. Sequencing used naive CD4+ T cells from blood. The CDR3 loop reads CASSGGNGSYEQYF. Here the CDR3 DNA reads TGTGCCAGCAGTGGCGGGAACGGTAGCTACGAGCAGTACTTC.